This passage covers 18 T cell receptor beta chains from one sample sequenced in a study of T cell repertoires in cytomegalovirus infection. Antigen specificity for these receptors is unknown. TCRdb reprocessed the reads via MiXCR and lists one record per CDR3 protein. The table includes about a million distinct CDR3 sequences, around a third detected once. Specimen: cultured CD8+ T cells from PBMCs, collected from culture after CMV antigen stimulation. Source of these receptors: a human donor in good health (CMV status not recorded). Some clones in this sample may be carry-over from other donors' samples.

This clonotype was recorded a few times. This chain connects TRBV7-2 to TRBJ2-3; possibly TRBD1 for D (6 bases). From germline, CDR1 is SGHTA and CDR2 FQGNSA. V dropped 2 bases and J dropped 0 bases, with 18 bases sitting between them. This CDR3 region has 18 residues. The CDR3 is CASSLTGRGYPSTDTQYF. The CDR3 nucleotides read TGTGCCAGCAGCTTAACAGGCAGGGGATACCCTAGCACAGATACGCAGTATTTT.

CDR3 coding DNA: TGTGCCAGCAGCCCGAGAGACTTAGGGGGGACGGCTTCCTACGAGCAGTACGTC. Its translation is CASSPRDLGGTASYEQYV. The chain has TRBV7-9 and TRBJ2-7; either TRBD1 or TRBD2 may fit D (6 bases each). Germline assignment: CDR1 SEHNR and CDR2 FQNEAQ (reference sequence). V shed 5 bases and J shed 1 base, with 24 bases lying between them. CDR3 length: 18 residues.

The sample holds a few counts of this clonotype. This chain links TRBV6-5 with TRBJ2-7; D might be TRBD2 (7 bases). The CDR3 extends over 12 amino acids. Germline V gives CDR1 MNHEY, CDR2 SVGAGI. CDR3 amino acids: CSTPGGANEQYF. The CDR3 nucleotides read TGTTCCACCCCTGGGGGGGCGAACGAGCAGTACTTC.

In regard to this clonotype: A read error may explain this, as a much larger clone is one base away. The chain uses TRBV7-9 and TRBJ2-1, with a weak D call TRBD2 (5 bases). The length of the CDR3 is 16 residues. Germline V lookup: CDR1 SEHNR, CDR2 FQNEAQ (reference sequence). The chain's CDR3 is CANSSGERVVYNEQFF. The CDR3 DNA reads TGTGCCAACAGCTCCGGGGAGCGAGTCGTCTACAATGAGCAGTTCTTC.

V usage is TRBV6-2 or TRBV6-3 and J usage is TRBJ2-3, with TRBD1 identical over 9 bases. CDR3 length: 14 amino acids. V lost 11 bases to trimming and J lost 3 bases; unmatched junction nucleotides: 9. Germline V gene data show CDR1 as MNHEY and CDR2 as SVGEGT. CDR3 sequence: CASSGTGKTDTQYF. CDR3 nucleotides: TGTGCCTCCTCCGGGACAGGGAAGACAGATACGCAGTATTTT.

This chain uses TRBV18 with TRBJ2-5; weak D call: TRBD2 (5 bases). The V gene lost 4 bases and the J gene lost 6 bases, with 18 bases spanning the gap. This CDR3 has 15 residues. Looked up from germline, CDR1 is KGHSH and CDR2 is LQKENI. CDR3 region: CASSQAPGVGKTQYF. Written as DNA, the CDR3 is TGTGCCAGCTCACAAGCCCCCGGTGTCGGGAAGACCCAGTACTTC.

Only a few counts were recorded for this clonotype. V and J are TRBV10-3 and TRBJ1-5; D unresolved. V lost 3 bases, J lost 3 bases, and 9 bases lay in between. The germline V gene has CDR1 ENHRY and CDR2 SYGVKD. CDR3 length: 14 amino acids. The CDR3 sequence: CAISDLGYNQPQHF. The DNA of the CDR3 is TGTGCCATCAGTGACCTGGGTTACAATCAGCCCCAGCATTTT.

The rearrangement uses TRBV6-5 and TRBJ1-3, with D tentatively TRBD1 (5 bases). The germline gives CDR1 MNHEY, CDR2 SVGAGI. Trimming pared 5 bases from V and 0 bases from J, leaving 20 bases between. The CDR3 runs 18 residues. CDR3 region: CASSNPPWTYDSGNTIYF. DNA of the CDR3: TGTGCCAGCAGTAATCCCCCCTGGACATACGACTCTGGAAACACCATATATTTT.

The rearrangement uses TRBV3-1 and TRBJ2-7; D is unclear. This CDR3 is 14 amino acids long. The V end lost 5 bases, the J end lost 2 bases, and 13 bases lay between the germline ends. Germline V CDR1 and CDR2: LGHDT, YNNKEL (reference sequence). The CDR3 loop is CASSDDQQPYEQYF. Here the CDR3 DNA reads TGTGCCAGCAGCGATGACCAGCAGCCCTACGAGCAGTACTTC.

V is TRBV7-9 and J is TRBJ2-3, with D perhaps given as TRBD1 or TRBD2 (5 bases each). V lost 5 bases and J lost 5, with 14 bases in between. The CDR3 runs to 14 residues. Germline V CDR1 and CDR2: SEHNR, FQNEAQ (reference sequence). The CDR3, as DNA: TGTGCCAGCAGCGGTGAGGGGTTTCAAGATACGCAGTATTTT. It translates to CASSGEGFQDTQYF. The whole variable domain, remainder taken from reference TRBV7-9 and TRBJ2-3, is DTGVSQNPRHKITKRGQNVTFRCDPISEHNRLYWYRQTLGQGPEFLTYFQNEAQLEKSRLLSDRFSAERPKGSFSTLEIQRTEQGDSAMYLCASSGEGFQDTQYFGPGTRLTVL.

This clonotype has a handful of counts. The chain couples TRBV7-2 to TRBJ2-7; D not certain. CDR1 and CDR2 (germline): SGHTA, FQGNSA. This CDR3 is 15 amino acids long. V was shortened by 2 bases and J by 0 bases, with 11 bases between the two germline ends. The CDR3 sequence is CASSLTHGSSYEQYF. Here the CDR3 DNA reads TGTGCCAGCAGCTTAACGCACGGTAGCTCCTACGAGCAGTACTTC.

The table lists this clonotype with a count of one. This chain uses TRBV2 with TRBJ1-1, with D hard to call. Trimming took 8 bases from V and 0 from J, leaving 13 bases between them. This CDR3 region has 14 residues. CDR1 and CDR2 (germline): SNHLY, FYNNEI. CDR3 protein: CASRLGGMNTEAFF. As DNA, the CDR3 is TGTGCCAGCCGCCTGGGCGGCATGAACACTGAAGCTTTCTTT.

The CDR3 nucleotides are TGCGCCAGCAGCAACGGAGAAGAGCAGTACTTC. It codes for CASSNGEEQYF. The chain uses TRBV4-1 and TRBJ2-7; D uncertain. V was trimmed by 5 bases and J by 7 bases, leaving 9 bases between them. Germline V CDR1 and CDR2: MGHRA, YSYEKL. This CDR3 comprises 11 residues.

The chain is built from TRBV27 and TRBJ2-1; 8 bases match TRBD1. Germline V gene lookup returns CDR1 MNHEY and CDR2 SMNVEV (reference sequence). The CDR3 contains 15 residues. With 5 bases clipped from V and 6 bases from J, the junction kept 9 bases outside the gene matches. This CDR3 reads CASSPQDRDGNEQFF. DNA for the CDR3: TGTGCCAGCAGTCCCCAGGACAGGGACGGCAATGAGCAGTTCTTC.

This clonotype was picked up a small number of times. The chain couples TRBV11-3 to TRBJ1-1; TRBD1 aligns across 7 bases. Germline V CDR1 and CDR2: SGHNT, YENEEA. CDR3 length: 13 amino acids. The V and J ends lost 3 bases and 6 bases, in that order; junction bases with no gene match: 4. In nucleotides, the CDR3 is TGTGCCAGCAGCTTTTACGGGACAGCTGAAGCTTTCTTT. Residues: CASSFYGTAEAFF. Combining the CDR3 with reference TRBV11-3 and TRBJ1-1 gives the whole variable domain EAGVVQSPRYKIIEKKQPVAFWCNPISGHNTLYWYLQNLGQGPELLIRYENEEAVDDSQLPKDRFSAERLKGVDSTLKIQPAELGDSAVYLCASSFYGTAEAFFGQGTRLTVV.

Only a few counts were recorded for this clonotype. The chain is built from TRBV27 and TRBJ1-5; 9 bases agree with TRBD1. This CDR3 is built from 15 residues. Germline values: CDR1 MNHEY, CDR2 SMNVEV (reference sequence). The J segment lost 4 bases and the V segment lost 6 bases, leaving 7 bases of the junction unmatched. The CDR3 here is CASSRDRGINQPQHF. CDR3 DNA sequence: TGTGCCAGCAGCAGAGACAGGGGGATTAATCAGCCCCAGCATTTT.

The chain recombines TRBV11-1 with TRBJ2-1; TRBD1 agrees at 10 bases. The CDR3 runs to 16 residues. The junction had 10 bases not matched to a gene; V was cut back by 3 bases and J by 8 bases. The germline V gene encodes CDR1 SGHAT and CDR2 FQDESV (reference sequence). The CDR3 spells CASSFRDRGRTDEQFF. Written as DNA, the CDR3 is TGTGCCAGCAGCTTTAGGGACAGGGGCCGAACTGATGAGCAGTTCTTC.

This rearrangement joins TRBV12-3 or TRBV12-4 to TRBJ2-1; 9 nucleotides agree with TRBD2. This CDR3 comprises 16 residues. Germline trimming cut 6 bases from V and 3 bases from J; bases unmatched to any gene: 9. For the CDR3, the DNA is TGTGCCAGCAGCCGCCCTCTAGCGGGGTTCTACAATGAGCAGTTCTTC. Translated, it gives CASSRPLAGFYNEQFF.